This entry features one T cell receptor beta chain sequence. This entry is derived from a study of shared clonotypes between healthy human individuals. Background on the study: Donors consisted of two women and a few men between 18 and 49. CD8 memory received one plate per donor, CD8 naive two, CD4 memory three and CD4 naive three.

Terminally differentiated effector memory CD45RA+ cells were excluded from the naive CD8 cells, which were CD45RO-negative and positively selected for CCR7. Sequencing used immunoSEQ multiplex PCR; TCRdb keeps in-frame clones, though not all of them. There are around 2,000,000 clones in the sample; 85% to 95% occur only once, and about 1.5% lies in the top ten. After removal of 8 bases from V and 5 bases from J, the junction contained 3 bases not matched to a gene. The CDR3 is 11 amino acids. CDR1 is SNHLY and CDR2 is FYNNEI in the germline V gene. The sample comprised naive CD8+ T cells from PBMCs. This clonotype originated in a man between 18 and 35 years old in good health. Some clones in this sample may be carry-over from other donors' samples. The chain has TRBV2 and TRBJ2-7, with 7 bases that match TRBD1. The CDR3 protein is CASYRGDEQYF. The DNA for the CDR3 is TGTGCCAGCTACAGGGGCGACGAGCAGTACTTC.